A selection of T cell receptor beta chains follows, all from one sample in a study of OX40 agonist ivuxolimab in advanced cancers. Assay: immunoSEQ multiplex PCR; the TCRdb copy retains only in-frame clones and omits some. The table lists around 77,000 clones, around nine tenths of them singletons, with 4% to 5.5% in the top ten. Sequenced material: CD4+ or CD8+ T cells sorted from blood, taken in a trial of the OX40 agonist ivuxolimab. These receptors were collected from an adult with an advanced solid tumor such as melanoma, head and neck, liver or kidney cancer. The CDR3 runs from the conserved cysteine through the conserved F or W.

>TRBJ2-4|TRBV2
CASSELGFQTKAKNIQYF
>TRBJ2-7|TRBV7-2
CASSLGQGWSYEQYF
>TRBJ1-1|TRBV5-6
CASSRGPKGAFF
>TRBJ2-6|TRBV7-2
CASSLGSRSGANVLTF
>TRBJ2-7|TRBV7-9
CASSSGLAGGYEQYF
>TRBJ2-7|TRBV11-2
CASSFSRGATYEQYF
>TRBJ1-5|TRBV27
CASSLEGGPNQPQHF
>TRBJ2-7|TRBV5-1
CASSFGGSYEQYF
>TRBJ2-5|TRBV4-1
CASSRGGLGETQYF
>TRBJ1-5|TRBV6-6
CASSIGQGQGQPQHF
>TRBJ2-3|TRBV5-6
CASSLRADASTDTQYF
>TRBJ1-1|TRBV10-3
CAISKEGDSNTEAFF
>TRBJ2-5|TRBV27
CATGVVGETQYF
>TRBJ2-1|TRBV5-1
CASSLYSGSSYNEQFF
>TRBJ2-7|TRBV7-2
CASTGLAGDYEQYF
>TRBJ2-3|TRBV4-3
CASSQRTSGRKTDTQYF
>TRBJ2-3|TRBV15
CATSRPQSTDTQYF
>TRBJ2-7|TRBV5-1
CASSFTGGDYEQYF
>TRBJ2-7|TRBV4-2
CASSQAMLREDPYEQYF
>TRBJ2-5|TRBV7-9
CASSPSRGGETQYF
>TRBJ2-3|TRBV28
CASSSGPRAQYF
>TRBJ1-2|TRBV5-1
CASTSTGTAGGYTF
>TRBJ1-5|TRBV7-2
CASSTGQGNQPQHF
>TRBJ2-1|TRBV9
CASSERLAQPYNEQFF
>TRBJ2-7|TRBV5-6
CASSSSSEQYF
>TRBJ2-1|TRBV7-6
CASSLVGGRAGYNEQFF
>TRBJ1-3|TRBV7-2
CASSFPGNTIYF
>TRBJ1-3|TRBV25-1
CASNEHGGNTIYF
>TRBJ1-1|TRBV5-1
CASSLARGWNTEAFF
>TRBJ2-7|TRBV19
CASSLVPQGTLF
>TRBJ2-1|TRBV7-3
CASSLYGTSGIYNEQFF
>TRBJ2-2|TRBV6-1
CASSEATGNTGELFF
>TRBJ2-7|TRBV23-1
CASSPGYSNEQYF
>TRBJ2-7|TRBV5-1
CASSLAQGPSEQYF
>TRBJ2-3|TRBV4-1
CASSQEGAGWGDTQYF
>TRBJ1-1|TRBV7-2
CASSLEGRAFF
>TRBJ2-1|TRBV28
CASSLFGTLINEQFF
>TRBJ2-7|TRBV5-1
CASSFTSGSYEQYF
>TRBJ2-7|TRBV11-3
CASSLVGGAYEQYF
>TRBJ2-1|TRBV7-6
CASSLQAPYNEQFF
>TRBJ2-7|TRBV18
CASSPTPPVQQYF
>TRBJ2-7|TRBV9
CASSVEEGEASENEQYF
>TRBJ2-7|TRBV7-9
CASSFLGAGVSYEQYF
>TRBJ1-5|TRBV28
CASSLVSNQPQHF
>TRBJ1-1|TRBV4-3
CASSRVTGYGIAFF